The following is a T cell receptor beta chain sequence with its context. The source of the sample is a study of shared clonotypes between healthy human individuals. V dropped 1 base and J dropped 0 bases, with 9 bases sitting between them. There are 14 residues in the CDR3. Germline assignment: CDR1 GTSNPN and CDR2 SVGIG (reference sequence). The data were produced by immunoSEQ multiplex PCR, yet TCRdb's version contains in-frame clones alone and is incomplete. Seen here are about 2.5 million clones, around 93% observed once, and the top ten hold 0.37%. This receptor was taken from a man younger than 30 in good health. Some clones in this sample may be carry-over from other donors' samples. The sample consisted of naive CD4+ T cells from PBMCs. Stated subset: CD45RA+ positively selected. The chain links TRBV30 to TRBJ1-1; D unclear. CDR3 protein: CAWSAPRLNTEAFF. The DNA for the CDR3 is TGTGCCTGGAGTGCTCCCAGGCTGAACACTGAAGCTTTCTTT.